This T cell receptor beta chain is from a study of blood T cells in healthy people across ages. In the case of this clonotype: Its antigen is still unknown.

PCR was performed a second time for roughly 7 to 11 cycles using a sample-barcoded 5' primer and a J-beta primer mix. TCRdb used MiXCR to reprocess the 5' RACE reads, holding one entry per CDR3 protein. The sample includes 800,000 to 950,000 distinct CDR3 sequences, about 48% of them seen just once. General study points: Greater diversity and more naive CD4+ cells were seen in long-lived donors than in aged donors.

Germline V gives CDR1 SGHVS, CDR2 FQNEAQ. Between the trimmed V and J ends, which lost 5 bases and 1 base, there was a span of 14 bases. The length of the CDR3 is 15 residues. The chain couples TRBV7-8 to TRBJ1-1; D possibly corresponds to TRBD1 (6 bases). The source material was blood. The receptor was derived from a man aged 25-40 years in good health. The CDR3 region has the DNA TGTGCCAGCAGCCCGAGACAGGCCCCGAACACTGAAGCTTTCTTT. This translates into CASSPRQAPNTEAFF.